Listed here are 2 T cell receptor beta chains from one sample, sequenced in a study of immune evolution from preneoplasia to lung adenocarcinoma. The assay was immunoSEQ multiplex PCR, and TCRdb's table has in-frame clones only and misses some. In the table there are approximately 15,000 clones, approximately 83% of which are singletons. The material sequenced was FFPE lung adenocarcinoma in situ tissue. These receptor sequences come from an older donor with lung adenocarcinoma.

The chain employs TRBV28 and TRBJ2-1, with D possibly being TRBD2 (5 bases). The CDR3 contains 15 residues. The V end lost 3 bases, the J end lost 1 base, and 10 bases lay between the germline ends. CDR1 and CDR2 from the germline V gene are MDHEN and SYDVKM. The CDR3 DNA reads as TGTGCCAGCAGTTTTAACGGGATGTCCTACAATGAGCAGTTCTTC. Translated, it gives CASSFNGMSYNEQFF.

The CDR3 loop reads CASSLGPAYPNYGYTF. CDR3 nucleotides: TGTGCCAGCAGCTTAGGGCCCGCCTACCCTAACTATGGCTACACCTTC. This chain connects TRBV7-3 to TRBJ1-2; no definite D call. CDR1 and CDR2 (germline): SGHTA, FQGTGA. The CDR3 contains 16 residues. V gave up 2 bases and J gave up 0 bases, with 13 bases separating them.